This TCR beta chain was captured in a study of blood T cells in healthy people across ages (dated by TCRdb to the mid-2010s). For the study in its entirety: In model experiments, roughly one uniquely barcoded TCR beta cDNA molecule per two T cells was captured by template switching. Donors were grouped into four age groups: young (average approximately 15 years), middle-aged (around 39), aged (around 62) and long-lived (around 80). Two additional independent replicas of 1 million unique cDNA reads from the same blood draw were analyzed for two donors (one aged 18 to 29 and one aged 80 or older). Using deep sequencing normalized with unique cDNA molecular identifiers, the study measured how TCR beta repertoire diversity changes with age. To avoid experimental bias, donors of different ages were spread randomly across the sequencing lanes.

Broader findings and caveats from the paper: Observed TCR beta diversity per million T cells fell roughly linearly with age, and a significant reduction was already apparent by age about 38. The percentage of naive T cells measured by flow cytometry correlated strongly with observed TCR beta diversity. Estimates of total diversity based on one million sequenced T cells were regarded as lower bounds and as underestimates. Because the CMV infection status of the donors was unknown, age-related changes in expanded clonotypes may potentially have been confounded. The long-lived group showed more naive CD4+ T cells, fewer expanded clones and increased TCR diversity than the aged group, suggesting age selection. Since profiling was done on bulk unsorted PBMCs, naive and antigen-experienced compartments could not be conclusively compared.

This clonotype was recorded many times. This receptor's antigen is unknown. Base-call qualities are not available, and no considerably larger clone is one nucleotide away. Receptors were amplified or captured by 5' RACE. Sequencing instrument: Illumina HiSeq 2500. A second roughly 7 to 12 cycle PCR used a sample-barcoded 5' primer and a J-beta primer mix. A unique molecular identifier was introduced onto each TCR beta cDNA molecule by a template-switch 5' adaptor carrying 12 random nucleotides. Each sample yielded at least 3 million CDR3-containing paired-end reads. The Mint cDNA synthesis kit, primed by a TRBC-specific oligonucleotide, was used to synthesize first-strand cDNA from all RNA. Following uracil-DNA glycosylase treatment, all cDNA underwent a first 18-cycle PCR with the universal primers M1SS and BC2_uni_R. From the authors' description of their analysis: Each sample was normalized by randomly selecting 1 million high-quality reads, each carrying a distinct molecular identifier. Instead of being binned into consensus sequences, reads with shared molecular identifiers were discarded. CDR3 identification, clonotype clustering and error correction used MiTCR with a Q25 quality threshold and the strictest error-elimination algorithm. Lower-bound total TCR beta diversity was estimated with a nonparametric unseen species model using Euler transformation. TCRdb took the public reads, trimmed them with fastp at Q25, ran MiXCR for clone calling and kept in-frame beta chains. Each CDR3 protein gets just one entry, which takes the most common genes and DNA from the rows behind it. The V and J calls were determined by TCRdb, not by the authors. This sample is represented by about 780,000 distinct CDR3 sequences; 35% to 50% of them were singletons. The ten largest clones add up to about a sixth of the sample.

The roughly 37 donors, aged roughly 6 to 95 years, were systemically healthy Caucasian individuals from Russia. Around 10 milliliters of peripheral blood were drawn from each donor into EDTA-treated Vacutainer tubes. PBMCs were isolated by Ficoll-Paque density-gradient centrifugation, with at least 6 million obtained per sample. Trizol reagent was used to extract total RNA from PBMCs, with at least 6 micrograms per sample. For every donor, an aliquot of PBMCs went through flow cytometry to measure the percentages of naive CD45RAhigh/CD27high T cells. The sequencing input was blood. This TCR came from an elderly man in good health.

The nucleotides are TGCGCCAGCAGCCAAGATGTGGGACAGGGGAACGAGCAGTACTTC. Translated, it reads CASSQDVGQGNEQYF. The chain is made from TRBV4-3 and TRBJ2-7, with 10 central nucleotides matching TRBD1. The germline V and J ends show losses of 0 bases and 5 bases respectively, and no gene match explains 4 bases of the junction. The germline V gene specifies LGHNA as CDR1 and YSLEER as CDR2. There are 15 amino acids in the CDR3, from cysteine to phenylalanine inclusive. Kept here is only the CDR3 DNA, which spans 45 bases and is read in frame from base 1.